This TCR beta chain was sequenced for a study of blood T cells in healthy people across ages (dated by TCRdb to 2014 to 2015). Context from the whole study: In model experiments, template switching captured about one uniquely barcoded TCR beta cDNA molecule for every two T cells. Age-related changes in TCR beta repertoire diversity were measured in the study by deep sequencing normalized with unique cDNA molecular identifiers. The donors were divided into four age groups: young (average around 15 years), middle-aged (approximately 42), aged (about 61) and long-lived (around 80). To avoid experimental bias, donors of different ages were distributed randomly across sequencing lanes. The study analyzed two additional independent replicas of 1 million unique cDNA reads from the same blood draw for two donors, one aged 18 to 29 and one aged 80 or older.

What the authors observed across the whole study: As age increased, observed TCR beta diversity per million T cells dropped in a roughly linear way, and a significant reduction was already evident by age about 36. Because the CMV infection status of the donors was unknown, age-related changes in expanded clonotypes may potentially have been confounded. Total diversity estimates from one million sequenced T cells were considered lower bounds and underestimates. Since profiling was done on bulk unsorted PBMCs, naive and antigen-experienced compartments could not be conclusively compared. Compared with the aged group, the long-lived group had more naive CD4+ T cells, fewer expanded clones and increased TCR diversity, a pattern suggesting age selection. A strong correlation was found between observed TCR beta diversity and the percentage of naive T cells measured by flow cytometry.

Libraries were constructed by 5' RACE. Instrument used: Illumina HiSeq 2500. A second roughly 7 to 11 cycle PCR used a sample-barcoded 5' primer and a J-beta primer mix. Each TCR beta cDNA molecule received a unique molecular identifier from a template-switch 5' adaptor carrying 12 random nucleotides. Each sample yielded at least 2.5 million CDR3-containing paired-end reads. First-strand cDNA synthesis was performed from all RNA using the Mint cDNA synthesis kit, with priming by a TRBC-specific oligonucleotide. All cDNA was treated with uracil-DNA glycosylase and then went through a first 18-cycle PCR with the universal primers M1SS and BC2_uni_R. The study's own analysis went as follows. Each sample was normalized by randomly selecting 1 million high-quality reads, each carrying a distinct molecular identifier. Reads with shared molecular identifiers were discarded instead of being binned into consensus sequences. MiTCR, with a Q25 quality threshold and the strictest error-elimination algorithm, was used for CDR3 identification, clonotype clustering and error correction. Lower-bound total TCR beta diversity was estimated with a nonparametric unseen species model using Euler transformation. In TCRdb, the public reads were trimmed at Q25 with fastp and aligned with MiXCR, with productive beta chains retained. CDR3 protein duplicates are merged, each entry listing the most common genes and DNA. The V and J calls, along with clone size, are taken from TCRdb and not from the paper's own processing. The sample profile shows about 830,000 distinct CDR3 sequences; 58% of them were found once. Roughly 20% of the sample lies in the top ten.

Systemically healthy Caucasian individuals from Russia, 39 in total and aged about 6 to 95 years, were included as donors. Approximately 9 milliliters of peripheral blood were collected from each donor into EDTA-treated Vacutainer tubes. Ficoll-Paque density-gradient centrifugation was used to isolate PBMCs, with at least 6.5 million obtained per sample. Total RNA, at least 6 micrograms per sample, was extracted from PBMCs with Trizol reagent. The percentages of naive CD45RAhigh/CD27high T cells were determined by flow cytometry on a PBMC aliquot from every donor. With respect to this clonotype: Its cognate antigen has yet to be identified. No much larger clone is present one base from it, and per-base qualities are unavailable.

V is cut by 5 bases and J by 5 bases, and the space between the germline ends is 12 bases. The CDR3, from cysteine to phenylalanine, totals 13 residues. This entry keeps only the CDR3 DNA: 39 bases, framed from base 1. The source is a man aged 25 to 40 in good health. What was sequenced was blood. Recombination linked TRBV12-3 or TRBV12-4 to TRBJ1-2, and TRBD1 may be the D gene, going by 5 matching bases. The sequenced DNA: TGTGCCAGCAGTCCTGGGGGGATTTATGGCTACACCTTC. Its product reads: CASSPGGIYGYTF.